The 19 T cell receptor beta chains below come from one sample, sequenced in a study of CD8 T cells in Susac syndrome. Random hexamers primed reverse transcription of 0.5 to 1 ug RNA. MiXCR was run by TCRdb on the immunoSEQ multiplex PCR reads, yielding one entry per CDR3 protein. The table includes hundreds of thousands of distinct CDR3 sequences, 94% detected once. The sample comprised CD4+ T cells from PBMCs. These receptors were collected from a human donor with Susac syndrome.

This sequence joins TRBV7-3 and TRBJ1-2, with unresolved D. The CDR3 has 14 residues. The ends were cut back, 4 bases at V and 0 bases at J, with 9 bases in the middle. From germline, CDR1 is SGHTA and CDR2 FQGTGA. The CDR3 DNA reads as TGTGCCAGCAGCTCTGCTGGCGCTAACTATGGCTACACCTTC. Protein sequence: CASSSAGANYGYTF.

This chain joins TRBV30 and TRBJ1-6, with D possibly being TRBD1 (6 bases). Trimming took 1 base from V and 8 from J, leaving 15 bases between them. The CDR3 length is 15 residues. Germline V gives CDR1 GTSNPN, CDR2 SVGIG (reference sequence). CDR3 DNA: TGTGCCTGGAGTGGTTTAACAGGGCCCGATTCACCCCTCCACTTT. This gives the protein CAWSGLTGPDSPLHF. The variable domain in full, completed from reference TRBV30 and TRBJ1-6, reads SQTIHQWPATLVQPVGSPLSLECTVEGTSNPNLYWYRQAAGRGLQLLFYSVGIGQISSEVPQNLSASRPQDRQFILSSKKLLLSDSGFYLCAWSGLTGPDSPLHFGNGTRLTVT.

This chain joins TRBV7-9 and TRBJ2-1; D is undetermined. Per germline, CDR1 SEHNR and CDR2 FQNEAQ (reference sequence). The CDR3 sequence is 13 residues long. Trimming shortened V by 3 bases and J by 9 bases, and 12 bases separated the two germline ends. CDR3 region: CASSLSSYSEQFF. The CDR3 DNA follows: TGTGCCAGCAGCTTGTCTTCCTATAGTGAGCAGTTCTTC.

This sequence joins TRBV24-1 and TRBJ2-3; 11 nucleotides align to TRBD2. This CDR3 has 16 amino acids. Trimming at V came to 4 bases and at J to 4 bases, leaving 6 bases not matched to a gene. CDR1 KGHDR and CDR2 SFDVKD come from the germline V gene. The DNA of the CDR3 is TGTGCCACCAGTGACCCTACTAGCGGGGGCCCAGATACGCAGTATTTT. It specifies CATSDPTSGGPDTQYF.

The chain carries TRBV27 and TRBJ2-3; TRBD2 agrees at 7 bases. The germline CDR1 and CDR2 sequences are MNHEY and SMNVEV (reference sequence). The CDR3 runs to 16 residues. After removal of 2 bases from V and 0 bases from J, the junction contained 5 bases not matched to a gene. This chain's CDR3 is CASSLVGRESTDTQYF. CDR3 bases: TGTGCCAGCAGTTTAGTGGGGCGGGAGAGCACAGATACGCAGTATTTT.

In this sample, this clonotype turned up once. The gene calls are TRBV20-1 and TRBJ2-7; 7 bases agree with TRBD1. This CDR3 spans 15 amino acids. J was trimmed by 2 bases and V by 5 bases; bases with no gene match: 12. Germline V gene lookup returns CDR1 DFQATT and CDR2 SNEGSKA (reference sequence). The DNA of the CDR3 is TGCAGTGCTTCCCCCGGGACAGCGACAACCTACGAGCAGTACTTC. Its protein product is CSASPGTATTYEQYF.

The CDR3 bases are TGCAGTGCTAGAGACTCCCCGGCAGTAACGACTGAAGCTTTCTTT. This codes for CSARDSPAVTTEAFF. The chain couples TRBV20-1 to TRBJ1-1, with D uncertain. V was cut by 0 bases and J by 5 bases, with 16 bases left in between. The CDR3 has 15 residues. Germline lookup yields CDR1 DFQATT and CDR2 SNEGSKA (reference sequence).

The chain employs TRBV20-1 and TRBJ1-5; D unclear. V lost 4 bases and J lost 6, with 19 bases in between. The CDR3 sequence is 15 residues long. The germline V gene has CDR1 DFQATT and CDR2 SNEGSKA (reference sequence). The CDR3 DNA reads as TGCAGTGCTACTTTCCCACGGGAGGGCGGTCAGCCCCAGCATTTT. Translation gives CSATFPREGGQPQHF.

V usage is TRBV20-1 and J usage is TRBJ2-4, with D tentatively TRBD2 (7 bases). Germline V gene data show CDR1 as DFQATT and CDR2 as SNEGSKA (reference sequence). The CDR3 length is 18 residues. Trimming took 6 bases from V and 1 from J, leaving 25 bases between them. The chain's CDR3 is CSAPLRRGGDWAKNIQYF. CDR3 DNA: TGCAGTGCCCCCCTGAGGAGGGGGGGCGATTGGGCCAAAAACATTCAGTACTTC.

The CDR3 region is CAWSPGTHEQYF. CDR3 sequence (DNA): TGTGCCTGGAGCCCGGGTACCCACGAGCAGTACTTC. The rearrangement joins TRBV30 to TRBJ2-7; no definite D call. Trimming pared 3 bases from V and 5 bases from J, leaving 11 bases between. Germline-derived CDR1 and CDR2 are GTSNPN and SVGIG (reference sequence). The CDR3 has 12 amino acids.

The V call is TRBV6-6, the J call TRBJ2-1; the match to TRBD2 covers 7 bases. This CDR3 has 11 amino acids. After removal of 7 bases from V and 8 bases from J, the junction contained 2 bases not matched to a gene. Per germline, CDR1 MNHNY and CDR2 SVGAGI (reference sequence). The CDR3 region is CASIGGDEQFF. Written as DNA, the CDR3 is TGTGCCAGCATTGGGGGGGATGAGCAGTTCTTC.

The rearrangement links TRBV12-3 or TRBV12-4 to TRBJ1-1; D gene ambiguous. The CDR3 is 14 amino acids. Trimming shortened V by 7 bases and J by 0 bases, and 12 bases separated the two germline ends. DNA for the CDR3: TGTGCCAGCACAAGATGGGGATTGAACACTGAAGCTTTCTTT. This gives the protein CASTRWGLNTEAFF.

The chain uses TRBV28 and TRBJ2-1; 8 bases map to TRBD1. This CDR3 comprises 13 residues. Germline V lookup: CDR1 MDHEN, CDR2 SYDVKM. The CDR3 sequence: CATFGQGNRSQFF. Here the CDR3 DNA reads TGTGCTACCTTTGGACAGGGTAACCGATCGCAGTTCTTC. Full variable domain (remainder filled in from reference TRBV28 and TRBJ2-1): DVKVTQSSRYLVKRTGEKVFLECVQDMDHENMFWYRQDPGLGLRLIYFSYDVKMKEKGDIPEGYSVSREKKERFSLILESASTNQTSMYLCATFGQGNRSQFFGPGTRLTVL.

This chain connects TRBV29-1 to TRBJ1-2; D uncertain. V was trimmed by 4 bases and J by 6 bases, leaving 9 bases between them. This CDR3 region has 11 residues. Germline assignment: CDR1 SQVTM and CDR2 ANQGSEA. CDR3 in DNA: TGCAGCGTTGGGGAGGCCGATGGCTACACCTTC. Its protein is CSVGEADGYTF.

J is TRBJ2-7 and V is TRBV18; 7 bases fit TRBD1. The germline gives CDR1 KGHSH, CDR2 LQKENI. The CDR3 is 14 residues long. Losses at the gene ends were 2 bases for V and 5 bases for J; bases not matched to a gene: 6. The CDR3 is CASSPVEGAHEQYF. The DNA for the CDR3 is TGTGCCAGCTCACCAGTCGAGGGGGCACACGAGCAGTACTTC. Variable domain in full (rest from reference TRBV18 and TRBJ2-7): NAGVMQNPRHLVRRRGQEARLRCSPMKGHSHVYWYRQLPEEGLKFMVYLQKENIIDESGMPKERFSAEFPKEGPSILRIQQVVRGDSAAYFCASSPVEGAHEQYFGPGTRLTVT.

The rearrangement joins TRBV30 to TRBJ2-7, with 10 positions matching TRBD1. The J segment lost 3 bases and the V segment lost 1 base, leaving 6 bases of the junction unmatched. The germline CDR1 and CDR2 sequences are GTSNPN and SVGIG (reference sequence). This CDR3 has 15 residues. CDR3: CAWSGRDRGSYEQYF. The CDR3 DNA reads as TGTGCCTGGAGTGGGAGGGACAGGGGAAGCTACGAGCAGTACTTC.

The chain recombines TRBV20-1 with TRBJ2-5; perhaps D is TRBD1 or TRBD2 (5 bases each). The CDR3 consists of 16 residues. Germline assignment: CDR1 DFQATT and CDR2 SNEGSKA (reference sequence). V lost 1 base and J lost 5, with 20 bases in between. The CDR3 loop is CSARVTGTRRRETQYF. In DNA, the CDR3 is TGCAGTGCTAGAGTCACCGGGACGCGCAGGAGGGAGACCCAGTACTTC.

J is TRBJ1-1 and V is TRBV6-5; 7 bases are a match to TRBD1. The length of the CDR3 is 13 residues. CDR1 is MNHEY and CDR2 is SVGAGI in the germline V gene. V was pared by 6 bases and J by 7 bases, with 8 bases of the junction left unmatched. The CDR3 sequence is CASSRSTGFEAFF. The CDR3 DNA reads as TGTGCCAGCAGCCGCTCGACAGGGTTTGAAGCTTTCTTT.

This chain uses TRBV6-2 or TRBV6-3 with TRBJ2-1; D gene unclear. CDR3 size: 15 residues. Trimming shortened V by 0 bases and J by 4 bases, and 10 bases separated the two germline ends. From germline, CDR1 is MNHEY and CDR2 SVGEGT. The CDR3 sequence: CASSYSPISYNEQFF. CDR3 DNA sequence: TGTGCCAGCAGTTACTCCCCAATTTCATACAATGAGCAGTTCTTC.